The rows below give T cell receptor beta chains drawn from one sample of a study of T-cell reconstitution after alpha-beta-depleted transplantation in children. TCRdb itself ran the PCR reads through MiXCR, one entry per CDR3 protein. This sample has more than 400,000 distinct CDR3 sequences, with about 40% found just once. The material sequenced was PBMCs, taken before TCRalphabeta/CD19-depleted stem cell transplant. The source is a girl aged 2 to 10 with aplastic anemia, due to receive a stem cell transplant. CDR3s include the opening cysteine and the closing phenylalanine or tryptophan.

v_call	j_call	cdr3_aa
TRBV28	TRBJ2-1	CASRVAGVNRDEQFF
TRBV7-9	TRBJ2-7	CASSPNRYEQYF
TRBV20-1	TRBJ2-7	CSARPADRGDEQYF
TRBV7-2	TRBJ1-2	CASSRTGYGYTF
TRBV29-1	TRBJ2-7	CSVWVGQVNYEQYF
TRBV29-1	TRBJ2-1	CSVGGGTADNEQFF
TRBV28	TRBJ2-5	CASSFKGWFGETQYF
TRBV20-1	TRBJ2-7	CSADSGRGPYEQYF
TRBV20-1	TRBJ2-7	CSGGGASYEQYF
TRBV6-5	TRBJ1-1	CASSYGAGRAHTEAFF
TRBV14	TRBJ1-2	CASSQDRGGRMNGYTF